This TCR beta chain was documented in a study of regulatory T cells in long-lasting Graves disease. Concerning this clonotype itself: A read error may explain this, as a much larger clone is one base away.

The CDR3 loop spans 15 amino acids. Trimming stripped 5 bases from V and 1 base from J, with 15 bases between. Time point: newly diagnosed GD, antithyroid drugs for less than 3 months. Extracted RNA from PBMCs served as the source of the TCR library. Library construction for TCR beta used iRepertoire HTBI primers and Arm-PCR of CDR3 regions. TCRdb independently ran MiXCR on the multiplex PCR reads; one entry per CDR3 protein. Of roughly 510,000 distinct CDR3 sequences in the sample, 16% were seen once. This same sample was also part of a study on T cells in Graves' hyperthyroidism and ophthalmopathy.

V gene TRBV12-3 or TRBV12-4 combines with J gene TRBJ2-7, with D tentatively TRBD1 (5 bases). The receptor was derived from a man between 18 and 35 years old with Graves disease. The sequenced sample was peripheral blood mononuclear cells (PBMCs), obtained at new diagnosis, from a patient treated with antithyroid drugs. In DNA, the CDR3 is TGTGCCAGCAGTACCCCGGACAAGGGTTCCTACGAGCAGTACTTC. This encodes CASSTPDKGSYEQYF.